The rows below give T cell receptor beta chains drawn from one sample of a study of blood T cell repertoires in COVID-19. Data came from immunoSEQ multiplex PCR; TCRdb stores just in-frame clones and leaves some out. The table includes roughly 330,000 clones, about four fifths detected once. Sequenced sample: peripheral blood. The source is a woman aged 50 to 65 with acute or convalescent COVID-19. Each CDR3 is given with its conserved first and last residue. The D gene is left open where the match is weak.

J	V	D	CDR3
TRBJ1-6	TRBV5-8	TRBD1	CASSPDRGVNSPLHF
TRBJ2-3	TRBV27	TRBD2	CASSLSSGGLGDTQYF
TRBJ2-3	TRBV3-1/TRBV3-2	-	CASTPGPTDTQYF
TRBJ2-5	TRBV5-1	-	CASSLLGGAETQYF
TRBJ1-1	TRBV6-2/TRBV6-3	-	CASSYAAEAFF
TRBJ1-3	TRBV10-3	-	CAISDTGKFGNTIYF
TRBJ1-2	TRBV27	TRBD1	CASSFTGTGGLYGYTF
TRBJ1-3	TRBV5-6	-	CASSLDSFSGNTIYF
TRBJ2-5	TRBV28	TRBD1	CASSSPSTGGETQYF
TRBJ1-2	TRBV29-1	TRBD1	CSVAKTTTGGYGYTF
TRBJ1-5	TRBV3-1/TRBV3-2	-	CASSQGPPQAVQPQHF
TRBJ2-3	TRBV5-1	-	CASSLGGAGTDTQYF
TRBJ1-3	TRBV19	-	CASSISSFSSSGNTIYF
TRBJ1-2	TRBV3-1/TRBV3-2	TRBD1	CASSPGQGAFGGYTF
TRBJ1-3	TRBV2	TRBD1	CASSPGQGDGNTIYF
TRBJ2-1	TRBV30	TRBD1	CAWSVARTGSNEQFF
TRBJ2-4	TRBV24-1	-	CATSDPTGAKNIQYF